This TCR beta chain was sequenced in a study of T cells in Graves' hyperthyroidism and ophthalmopathy. Whole-study findings and limits: Most thyroid clonotypes with frequency above 0.001 were detected in blood.

Germline CDR1 is LNHDA and CDR2 is SQIVND (reference sequence). CDR3 length: 13 residues. The V end was cut by 0 bases, the J end by 7 bases, with 6 bases between. Disease duration under 2 months; hyperthyroidism patients were aged 18 to 65. Regions amplified from RNA transcripts were the TCR beta CDR3 regions. Carried out on the TCR CDR3, a first-round RT-PCR used the HTBI primer set. TCRdb re-analysed the multiplex PCR reads in MiXCR, keeping a single row per CDR3 protein. The repertoire includes hundreds of thousands of distinct CDR3 sequences, 46% of them detected once, and about 7.9% sits in the top ten. A note on this clonotype: Antigen: not known.

Sequencing was performed on peripheral blood or thyroid tissue (not recorded which). The origin of this receptor is a woman in her late teens or twenties with Graves' hyperthyroidism. The gene calls are TRBV19 and TRBJ2-2; a weak D match, TRBD1 (5 bases). In nucleotides, the CDR3 is TGTGCCAGTAGTATAGAGGGGCGCGGGGAGCTGTTTTTT. Its translation: CASSIEGRGELFF.